The rows below give T cell receptor beta chains drawn from one sample of a study of blood T cell repertoires in COVID-19. The method was immunoSEQ multiplex PCR; TCRdb's version includes in-frame clones alone and lacks a portion of them. The sample yields fewer than 200,000 clones, approximately 80% seen once. Sequenced input: peripheral blood. The receptors come from a woman older than 75 with COVID-19, enrolled during active disease. The CDR3 runs from the conserved cysteine through the conserved F or W. The D gene is left open where the match is weak. A row's size may be missing; if present it is once, few, many or a size class.

size	V	J	D	DNA	CDR3
NA	TRBV24-1	TRBJ2-1	NA	TGTGCCACCAGTGATTTAAGTCTACCCGGGAATGAGCAGTTCTTC	CATSDLSLPGNEQFF
few	TRBV3-1/TRBV3-2	TRBJ2-5	NA	TGTGCCAGCAGCCAAGACTCCCTCGAGACCCAGTACTTC	CASSQDSLETQYF
NA	TRBV7-2	TRBJ2-5	TRBD2	TGTGCCAGCAGCCCCTGGGGGGGGGAGACCCAGTACTTC	CASSPWGGETQYF
NA	TRBV30	TRBJ1-5	NA	TGTGCCTGGAGCAGGGGTTGGGGTCAGCCCCAGCATTTT	CAWSRGWGQPQHF
NA	TRBV5-5	TRBJ2-7	TRBD2	TGTGCCAGCAGCTTGCTAGGCGGGGGGCGGTACGAGCAGTACTTC	CASSLLGGGRYEQYF
NA	TRBV9	TRBJ1-6	NA	TGTGCCAGCAGCGCGAACAGGTTTTTGAATTCACCCCTCCACTTT	CASSANRFLNSPLHF
NA	TRBV18	TRBJ2-7	NA	TGTGCCAGCTCAGCTAGTAGCTCCTACGAGCAGTACTTC	CASSASSSYEQYF
NA	TRBV7-2	TRBJ1-6	TRBD1	TGTGCCAGCAGCTTGGACAGGGCAAATTCACCCCTCCACTTT	CASSLDRANSPLHF
NA	TRBV28	TRBJ1-1	NA	TGTGCCAGCAGTTTTACGGGGGTCACTGAAGCTTTCTTT	CASSFTGVTEAFF
NA	TRBV5-8	TRBJ2-7	TRBD2	TGTGCCAGCAGCTCTTATCTAGCGGGGGTCTACGAGCAGTACTTC	CASSSYLAGVYEQYF
NA	TRBV25-1	TRBJ1-4	TRBD1	TGTGCCAGCAGAAGGGACAGGGGGGAACTGTTTTTT	CASRRDRGELFF
NA	TRBV20-1	TRBJ1-1	NA	TGCAGTGCTATCCAACTCAGAGGAGCTTTCTTT	CSAIQLRGAFF
NA	TRBV5-5	TRBJ2-7	NA	TGTGCCAGCAGCCCCTGGGGCGGGGTGATCTACGAGCAGTACTTC	CASSPWGGVIYEQYF
NA	TRBV27	TRBJ2-5	TRBD2	TGTGCCAGCAGCCCAGGACTAGCGAGAGAGACCCAGTACTTC	CASSPGLARETQYF
few	TRBV21-1	TRBJ2-7	NA	TGTGCCAGCAGCAAAACACAAAGCGGGGGGGTAAGTGCCTACGAGCAGTACTTC	CASSKTQSGGVSAYEQYF
NA	TRBV15	TRBJ1-1	NA	TGTGCCACCAGCAGAGATGACATTTGGGACACTGAAGCTTTCTTT	CATSRDDIWDTEAFF
NA	TRBV3-1/TRBV3-2	TRBJ2-2	TRBD2	TGTGCCAGCAGCCAAGTGGTAGCGGGGCTTTCGGCCGGGGAGCTGTTTTTT	CASSQVVAGLSAGELFF
NA	TRBV9	TRBJ1-3	TRBD1	TGTGCCAGCAGCCATCGGACAGGGGTGAGCTCTGGAAACACCATATATTTT	CASSHRTGVSSGNTIYF
NA	TRBV5-6	TRBJ1-6	TRBD1	TGTGCCAGCAGCTTGGTAACAGGGGGCTCCTATAATTCACCCCTCCACTTT	CASSLVTGGSYNSPLHF
NA	TRBV5-1	TRBJ2-1	TRBD2	TGCGCCAGCAGCTTGGCCAAGTTAGCGGGACGCAATGAGCAGTTCTTC	CASSLAKLAGRNEQFF
NA	TRBV2	TRBJ2-7	NA	TGTGCCAGCAGTGAACGGGGATTACCCTACGAGCAGTACTTC	CASSERGLPYEQYF